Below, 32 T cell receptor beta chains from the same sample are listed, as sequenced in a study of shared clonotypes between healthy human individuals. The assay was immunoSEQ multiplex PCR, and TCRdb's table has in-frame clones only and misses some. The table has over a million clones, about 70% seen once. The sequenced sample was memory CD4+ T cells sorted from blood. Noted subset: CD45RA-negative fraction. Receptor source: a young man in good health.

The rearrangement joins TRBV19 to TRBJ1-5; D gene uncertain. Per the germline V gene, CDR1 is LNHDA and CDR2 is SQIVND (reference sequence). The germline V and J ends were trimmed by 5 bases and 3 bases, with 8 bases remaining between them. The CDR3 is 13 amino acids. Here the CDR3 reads CASSQGFNQPQHF. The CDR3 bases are TGTGCCAGTAGTCAAGGGTTCAATCAGCCCCAGCATTTT.

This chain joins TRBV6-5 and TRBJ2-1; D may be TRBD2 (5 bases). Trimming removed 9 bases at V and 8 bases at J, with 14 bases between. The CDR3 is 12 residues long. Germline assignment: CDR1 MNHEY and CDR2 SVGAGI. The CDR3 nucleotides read TGTGCCAGTTGTGGGAGCAGCGATGAGCAGTTCTTC. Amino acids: CASCGSSDEQFF.

This chain's CDR3 is CASSLETVNSPLHF. The CDR3 DNA reads as TGTGCCAGCAGCTTAGAGACGGTAAATTCACCCCTCCACTTT. The rearrangement uses TRBV11-2 and TRBJ1-6, with D hard to call. The CDR3 is made up of 14 amino acids. Germline CDR1 reads SGHAT; CDR2 reads FQNNGV. V shed 0 bases and J shed 7 bases, with 7 bases lying between them.

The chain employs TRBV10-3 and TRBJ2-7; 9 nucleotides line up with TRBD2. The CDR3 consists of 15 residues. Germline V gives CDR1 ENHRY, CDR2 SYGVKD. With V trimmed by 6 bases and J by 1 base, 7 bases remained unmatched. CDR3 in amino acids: CAIRGASGASYEQYF. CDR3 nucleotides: TGTGCCATCAGGGGGGCTAGCGGGGCTTCCTACGAGCAGTACTTC.

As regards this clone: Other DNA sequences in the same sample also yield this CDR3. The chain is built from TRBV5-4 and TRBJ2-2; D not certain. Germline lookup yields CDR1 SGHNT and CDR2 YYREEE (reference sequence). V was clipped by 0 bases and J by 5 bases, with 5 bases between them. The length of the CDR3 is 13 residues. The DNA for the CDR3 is TGTGCCAGCAGCTTGGCCACGACCGGGGAGCTGTTTTTT. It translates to CASSLATTGELFF.

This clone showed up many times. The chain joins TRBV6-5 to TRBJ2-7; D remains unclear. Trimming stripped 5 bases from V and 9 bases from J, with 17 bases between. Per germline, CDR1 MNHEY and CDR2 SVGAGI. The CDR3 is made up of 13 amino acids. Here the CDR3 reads CASSPLGRDGQYF. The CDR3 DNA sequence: TGTGCCAGCAGTCCTCTTGGTAGGGATGGGCAGTACTTC.

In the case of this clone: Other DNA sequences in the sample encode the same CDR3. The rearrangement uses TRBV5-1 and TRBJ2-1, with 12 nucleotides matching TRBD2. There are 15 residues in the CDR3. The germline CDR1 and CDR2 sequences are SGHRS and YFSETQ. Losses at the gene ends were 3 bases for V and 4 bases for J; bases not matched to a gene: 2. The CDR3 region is CASSSGTSGYNEQFF. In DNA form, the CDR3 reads TGCGCCAGCAGCTCCGGGACTAGCGGGTACAATGAGCAGTTCTTC. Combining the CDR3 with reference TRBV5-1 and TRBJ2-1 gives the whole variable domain KAGVTQTPRYLIKTRGQQVTLSCSPISGHRSVSWYQQTPGQGLQFLFEYFSETQRNKGNFPGRFSGRQFSNSRSEMNVSTLELGDSALYLCASSSGTSGYNEQFFGPGTRLTVL.

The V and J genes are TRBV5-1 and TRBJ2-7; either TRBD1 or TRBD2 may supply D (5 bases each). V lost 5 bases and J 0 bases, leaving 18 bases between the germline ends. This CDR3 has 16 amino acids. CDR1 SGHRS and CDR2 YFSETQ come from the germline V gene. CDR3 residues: CASRRGAQQSSYEQYF. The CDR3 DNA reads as TGCGCCAGCAGAAGGGGAGCTCAACAGAGCTCCTACGAGCAGTACTTC.

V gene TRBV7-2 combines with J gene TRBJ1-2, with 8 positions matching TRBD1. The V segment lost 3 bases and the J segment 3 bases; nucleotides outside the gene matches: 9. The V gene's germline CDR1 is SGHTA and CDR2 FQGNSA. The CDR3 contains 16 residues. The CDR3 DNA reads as TGTGCCAGCAGCTTGGGGACAGGCAGACGGGACTATGGCTACACCTTC. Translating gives CASSLGTGRRDYGYTF.

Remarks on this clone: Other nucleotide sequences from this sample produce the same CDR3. The CDR3 protein is CASSFGGTDTQYF. CDR3 DNA: TGCGCCAGCAGCTTTGGCGGCACAGATACGCAGTATTTT. The chain employs TRBV5-1 and TRBJ2-3; D call uncertain. There are 13 residues in the CDR3. Germline V gives CDR1 SGHRS, CDR2 YFSETQ. V was trimmed by 2 bases and J by 1 base, leaving 5 bases between them.

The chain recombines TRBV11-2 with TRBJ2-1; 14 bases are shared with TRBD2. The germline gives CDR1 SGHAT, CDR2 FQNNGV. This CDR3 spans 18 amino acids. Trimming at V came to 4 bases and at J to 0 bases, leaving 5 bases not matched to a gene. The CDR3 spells CASSSRTSGRSSYNEQFF. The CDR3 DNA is TGTGCCAGCAGCTCTAGGACTAGCGGGAGGTCCTCCTACAATGAGCAGTTCTTC.

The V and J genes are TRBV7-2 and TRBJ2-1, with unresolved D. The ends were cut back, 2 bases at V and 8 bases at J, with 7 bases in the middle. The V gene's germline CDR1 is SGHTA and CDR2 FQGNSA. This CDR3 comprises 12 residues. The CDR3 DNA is TGTGCCAGCAGCTTATTCTCGTATGAGCAGTTCTTC. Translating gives CASSLFSYEQFF.

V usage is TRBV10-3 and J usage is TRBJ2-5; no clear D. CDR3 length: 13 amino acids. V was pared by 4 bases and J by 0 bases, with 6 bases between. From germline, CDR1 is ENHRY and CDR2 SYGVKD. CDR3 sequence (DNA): TGTGCCATCAGTGTAGGGTACCAAGAGACCCAGTACTTC. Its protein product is CAISVGYQETQYF.

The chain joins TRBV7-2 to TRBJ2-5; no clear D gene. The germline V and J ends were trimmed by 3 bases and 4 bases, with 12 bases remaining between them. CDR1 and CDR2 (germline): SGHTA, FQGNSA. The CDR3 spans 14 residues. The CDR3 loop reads CASSLRGDRETQYF. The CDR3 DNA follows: TGTGCCAGCAGCTTGCGAGGTGATAGAGAGACCCAGTACTTC. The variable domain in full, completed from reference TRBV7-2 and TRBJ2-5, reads GAGVSQSPSNKVTEKGKDVELRCDPISGHTALYWYRQSLGQGLEFLIYFQGNSAPDKSGLPSDRFSAERTGGSVSTLTIQRTQQEDSAVYLCASSLRGDRETQYFGPGTRLLVL.

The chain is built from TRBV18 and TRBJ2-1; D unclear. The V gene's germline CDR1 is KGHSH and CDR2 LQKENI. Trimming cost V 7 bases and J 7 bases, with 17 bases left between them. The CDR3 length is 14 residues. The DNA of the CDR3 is TGTGCCAGCTTCACCTCTACCTCCATAAATGAGCAGTTCTTC. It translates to CASFTSTSINEQFF.

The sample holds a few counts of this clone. CDR3 nucleotide sequence: TGTGCCAGCAGCCAAGGCCAGGGATCCTACAATGAGCAGTTCTTC. Its protein product is CASSQGQGSYNEQFF. The gene calls are TRBV4-2 and TRBJ2-1, with D possibly TRBD1 on 5 matching bases. The germline V gene has CDR1 LGHNA and CDR2 YNFKEQ. Trimming removed 1 base at V and 1 base at J, with 8 bases between. This CDR3 is built from 15 residues.

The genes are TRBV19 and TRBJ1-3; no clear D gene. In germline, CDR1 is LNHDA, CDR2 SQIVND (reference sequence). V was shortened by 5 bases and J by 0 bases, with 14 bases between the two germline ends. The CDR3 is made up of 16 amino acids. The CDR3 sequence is CASSVAWAGSGNTIYF. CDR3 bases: TGTGCCAGTAGTGTCGCCTGGGCGGGCTCTGGAAACACCATATATTTT.

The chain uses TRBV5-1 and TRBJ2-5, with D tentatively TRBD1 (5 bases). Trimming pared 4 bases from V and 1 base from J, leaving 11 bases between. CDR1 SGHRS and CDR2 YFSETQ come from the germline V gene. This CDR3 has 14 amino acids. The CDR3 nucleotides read TGCGCCAGCAGCCGTCGACAGACCCAAGAGACCCAGTACTTC. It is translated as CASSRRQTQETQYF.

CDR3 sequence reads: CASTASGSITGELFF. The CDR3 coding sequence is TGCGCCAGCACGGCTAGCGGGAGTATCACCGGGGAGCTGTTTTTT. This chain links TRBV4-1 with TRBJ2-2; 10 bases fit TRBD2. V lost 7 bases, J lost 4 bases, and 6 bases stayed unmatched. This CDR3 is built from 15 residues. The germline V gene has CDR1 MGHRA and CDR2 YSYEKL.

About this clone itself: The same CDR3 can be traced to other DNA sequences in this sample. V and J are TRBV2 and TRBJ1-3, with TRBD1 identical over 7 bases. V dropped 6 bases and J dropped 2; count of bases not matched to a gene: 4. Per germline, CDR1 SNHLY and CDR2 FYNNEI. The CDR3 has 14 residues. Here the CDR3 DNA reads TGTGCCAGCAGACCTGGGACAGCTGGAAACACCATATATTTT. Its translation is CASRPGTAGNTIYF.

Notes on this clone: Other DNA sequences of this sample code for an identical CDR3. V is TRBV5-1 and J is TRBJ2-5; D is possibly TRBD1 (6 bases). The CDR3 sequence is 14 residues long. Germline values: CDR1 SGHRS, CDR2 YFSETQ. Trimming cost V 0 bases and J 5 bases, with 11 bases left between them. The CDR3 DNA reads TGCGCCAGCAGCTTGGACAGTAGGGGGGAGACCCAGTACTTC. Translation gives CASSLDSRGETQYF.

In DNA form, the CDR3 reads TGTGCCAGCAGTTACAAACAGGGGGCGGGCAATCAGCCCCAGCATTTT. Translating it yields CASSYKQGAGNQPQHF. The chain carries TRBV6-6 and TRBJ1-5; TRBD1 aligns across 9 bases. Trimming removed 2 bases from V and 2 bases from J; junction bases left unmatched: 4. CDR3 length: 16 amino acids. CDR1 and CDR2 from the germline V gene are MNHNY and SVGAGI (reference sequence).

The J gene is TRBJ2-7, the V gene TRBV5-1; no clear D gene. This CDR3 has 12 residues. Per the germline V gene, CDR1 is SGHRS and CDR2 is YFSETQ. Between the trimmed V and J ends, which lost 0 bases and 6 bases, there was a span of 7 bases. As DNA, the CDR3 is TGCGCCAGCAGCTTGGAGGGATCCGAGCAGTACTTC. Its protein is CASSLEGSEQYF. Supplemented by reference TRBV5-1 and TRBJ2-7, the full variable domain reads KAGVTQTPRYLIKTRGQQVTLSCSPISGHRSVSWYQQTPGQGLQFLFEYFSETQRNKGNFPGRFSGRQFSNSRSEMNVSTLELGDSALYLCASSLEGSEQYFGPGTRLTVT.

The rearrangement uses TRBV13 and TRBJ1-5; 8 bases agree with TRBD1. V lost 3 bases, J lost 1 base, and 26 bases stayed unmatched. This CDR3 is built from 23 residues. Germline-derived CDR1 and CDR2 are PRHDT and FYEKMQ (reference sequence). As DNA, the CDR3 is TGTGCCAGCAGCTTCCCCCGCCACCCGGGACAGGATTTATTAGTAGAGAGCAATCAGCCCCAGCATTTT. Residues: CASSFPRHPGQDLLVESNQPQHF.

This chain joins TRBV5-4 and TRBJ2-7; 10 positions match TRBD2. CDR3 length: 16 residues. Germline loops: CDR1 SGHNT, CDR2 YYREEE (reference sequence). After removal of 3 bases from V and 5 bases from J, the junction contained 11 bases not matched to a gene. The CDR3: CASSSRRLAGVDEQYF. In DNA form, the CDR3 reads TGTGCCAGCAGCTCACGTCGCCTAGCGGGAGTCGACGAGCAGTACTTC.

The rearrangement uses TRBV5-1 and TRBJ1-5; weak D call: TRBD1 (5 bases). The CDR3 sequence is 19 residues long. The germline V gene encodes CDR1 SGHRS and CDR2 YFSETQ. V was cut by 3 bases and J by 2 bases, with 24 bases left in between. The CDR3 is CASSSYEGTRGNGNQPQHF. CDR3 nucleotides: TGCGCCAGCAGCTCCTACGAGGGGACGAGAGGGAATGGCAATCAGCCCCAGCATTTT. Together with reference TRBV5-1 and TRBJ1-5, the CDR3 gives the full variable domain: KAGVTQTPRYLIKTRGQQVTLSCSPISGHRSVSWYQQTPGQGLQFLFEYFSETQRNKGNFPGRFSGRQFSNSRSEMNVSTLELGDSALYLCASSSYEGTRGNGNQPQHFGDGTRLSIL.

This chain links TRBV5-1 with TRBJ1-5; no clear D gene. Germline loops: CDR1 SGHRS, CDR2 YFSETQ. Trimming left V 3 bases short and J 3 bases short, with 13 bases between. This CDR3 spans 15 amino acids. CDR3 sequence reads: CASSSGLGDNQPQHF. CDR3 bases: TGCGCCAGCAGCTCTGGACTCGGAGACAATCAGCCCCAGCATTTT.

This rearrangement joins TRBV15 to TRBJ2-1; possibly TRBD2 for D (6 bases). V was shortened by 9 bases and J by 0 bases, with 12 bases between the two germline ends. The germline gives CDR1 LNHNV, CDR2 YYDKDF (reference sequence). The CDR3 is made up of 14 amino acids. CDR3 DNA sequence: TGTGCCACGAAACGGGACTCCTCCTACAATGAGCAGTTCTTC. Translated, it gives CATKRDSSYNEQFF.

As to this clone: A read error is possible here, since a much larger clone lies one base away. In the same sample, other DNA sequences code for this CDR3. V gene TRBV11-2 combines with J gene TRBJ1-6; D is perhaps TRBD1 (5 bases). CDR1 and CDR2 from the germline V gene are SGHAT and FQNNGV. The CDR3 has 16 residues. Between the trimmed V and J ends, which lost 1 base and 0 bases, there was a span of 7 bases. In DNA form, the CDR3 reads TGTGCCAGCAGCTTAGGACAGAGCTCCTATAATTCACCCCTCCACTTT. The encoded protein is CASSLGQSSYNSPLHF.

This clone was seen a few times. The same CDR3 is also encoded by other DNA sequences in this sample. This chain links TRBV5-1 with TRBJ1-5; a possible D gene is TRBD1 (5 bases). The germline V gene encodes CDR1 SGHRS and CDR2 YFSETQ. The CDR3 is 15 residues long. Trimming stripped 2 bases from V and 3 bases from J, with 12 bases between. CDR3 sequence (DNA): TGCGCCAGCAGCTTTTCGGGGGGTAACAATCAGCCCCAGCATTTT. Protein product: CASSFSGGNNQPQHF.

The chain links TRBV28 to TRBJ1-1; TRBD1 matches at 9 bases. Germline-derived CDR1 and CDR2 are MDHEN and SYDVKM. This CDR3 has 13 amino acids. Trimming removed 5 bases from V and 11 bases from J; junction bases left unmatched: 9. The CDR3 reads CASSPGTGQYAFF. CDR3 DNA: TGTGCCAGCAGTCCCGGGACAGGGCAATACGCTTTCTTT.

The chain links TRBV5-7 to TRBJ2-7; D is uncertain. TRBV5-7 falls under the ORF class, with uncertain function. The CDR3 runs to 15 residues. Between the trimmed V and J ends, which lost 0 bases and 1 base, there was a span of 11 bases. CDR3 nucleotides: TGTGCCAGCAGCTTGGTGGCCGACCGGTCCTACGAGCAGTACTTC. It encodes CASSLVADRSYEQYF.